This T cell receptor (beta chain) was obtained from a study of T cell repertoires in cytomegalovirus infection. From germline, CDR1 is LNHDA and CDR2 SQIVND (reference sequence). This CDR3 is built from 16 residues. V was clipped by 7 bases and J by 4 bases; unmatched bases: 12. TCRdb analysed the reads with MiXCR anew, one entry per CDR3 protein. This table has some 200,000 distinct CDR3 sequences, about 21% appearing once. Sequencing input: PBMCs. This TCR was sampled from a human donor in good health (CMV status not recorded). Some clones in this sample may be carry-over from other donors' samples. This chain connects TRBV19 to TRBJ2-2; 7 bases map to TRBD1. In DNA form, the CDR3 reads TGTGCCAGTATCGCCCCCGGGACAGAGGCCACCGGGGAGCTGTTTTTT. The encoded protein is CASIAPGTEATGELFF.